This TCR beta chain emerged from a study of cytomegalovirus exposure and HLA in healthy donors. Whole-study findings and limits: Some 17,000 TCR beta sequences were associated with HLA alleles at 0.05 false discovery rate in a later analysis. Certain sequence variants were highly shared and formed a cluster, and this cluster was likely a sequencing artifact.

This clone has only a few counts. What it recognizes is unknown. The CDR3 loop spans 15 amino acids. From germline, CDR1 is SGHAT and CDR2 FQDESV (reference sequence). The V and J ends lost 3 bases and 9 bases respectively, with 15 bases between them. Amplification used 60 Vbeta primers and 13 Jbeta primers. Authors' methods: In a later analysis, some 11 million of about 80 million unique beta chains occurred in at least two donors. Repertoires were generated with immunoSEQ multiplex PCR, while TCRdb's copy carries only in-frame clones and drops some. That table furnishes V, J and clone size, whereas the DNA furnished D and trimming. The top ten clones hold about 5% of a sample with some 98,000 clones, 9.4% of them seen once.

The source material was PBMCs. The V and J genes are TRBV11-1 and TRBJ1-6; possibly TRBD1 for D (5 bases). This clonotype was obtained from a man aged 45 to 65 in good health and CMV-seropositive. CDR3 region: CASSLGQGMVSPLHF. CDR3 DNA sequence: TGTGCCAGCAGCTTGGGTCAGGGAATGGTTTCACCCCTCCACTTT.